These T cell receptor beta chains were read from a single sample in a study of shared clonotypes between healthy human individuals. Repertoires were generated with immunoSEQ multiplex PCR, while TCRdb's copy carries only in-frame clones and drops some. The table lists some 120,000 clones, under 70% of them singletons. Material for sequencing was memory CD8+ T cells sorted from blood. The receptors shown here come from a woman in her 30s in good health. Both conserved end residues are part of each CDR3. D genes are given only for firm matches. Clone size appears in some rows only: once, few, many, or a class for an expanded clone.

D: .
size: .
J: TRBJ1-1
V: TRBV5-6
CDR3: CASSLRGQGTEAFF
DNA: TGTGCCAGCAGCCTCCGGGGCCAGGGCACTGAAGCTTTCTTT

D: TRBD1
size: few
J: TRBJ2-7
V: TRBV19
CDR3: CASSMGTGGFYEQYF
DNA: TGTGCCAGTAGTATGGGGACAGGGGGCTTTTACGAGCAGTACTTC

D: TRBD1
size: .
J: TRBJ2-3
V: TRBV25-1
CDR3: CASSEGVDRGSTDTQYF
DNA: TGTGCCAGCAGTGAAGGTGTGGACAGGGGGAGTACAGATACGCAGTATTTT

D: .
size: once
J: TRBJ2-3
V: TRBV5-1
CDR3: CASSLSSPDTQYF
DNA: TGCGCCAGCAGCTTGAGTAGCCCAGATACGCAGTATTTT

D: .
size: .
J: TRBJ2-3
V: TRBV6-4
CDR3: CASSEGGGGTDTQYF
DNA: TGTGCCAGCAGTGAGGGAGGAGGAGGCACAGATACGCAGTATTTT

D: TRBD1
size: .
J: TRBJ1-5
V: TRBV2
CDR3: CASIGQGGQPQHF
DNA: TGTGCCAGCATCGGACAGGGCGGTCAGCCCCAGCATTTT

D: .
size: .
J: TRBJ2-7
V: TRBV14
CDR3: CASSQAYEQYF
DNA: TGTGCCAGCAGCCAGGCCTACGAGCAGTACTTC

D: TRBD2
size: once
J: TRBJ2-1
V: TRBV2
CDR3: CASRETRIGGNEQFF
DNA: TGTGCCAGCAGAGAAACTAGAATCGGGGGGAATGAGCAGTTCTTC

D: .
size: few
J: TRBJ1-1
V: TRBV11-3
CDR3: CASSTGGAEAFF
DNA: TGTGCCAGCAGCACGGGGGGTGCTGAAGCTTTCTTT

D: TRBD1
size: .
J: TRBJ1-5
V: TRBV25-1
CDR3: CASSGLEGTENQPQHF
DNA: TGTGCCAGCAGTGGCTTGGAGGGGACAGAAAATCAGCCCCAGCATTTT

D: .
size: many
J: TRBJ1-1
V: TRBV19
CDR3: CASSWGQAEAFF
DNA: TGTGCCAGTAGTTGGGGGCAGGCTGAAGCTTTCTTT

D: .
size: .
J: TRBJ1-5
V: TRBV6-1
CDR3: CASSENQGQGFQPQHF
DNA: TGTGCCAGCAGTGAAAATCAGGGCCAGGGCTTTCAGCCCCAGCATTTT

D: TRBD1
size: many
J: TRBJ2-7
V: TRBV6-5
CDR3: CASSGQGATEQYF
DNA: TGTGCCAGCAGTGGGCAGGGGGCGACCGAGCAGTACTTC

D: .
size: .
J: TRBJ2-3
V: TRBV6-4
CDR3: CASSDGGGSATDTQYF
DNA: TGTGCCAGCAGTGACGGAGGGGGTTCCGCCACAGATACGCAGTATTTT

D: .
size: once
J: TRBJ1-5
V: TRBV7-6
CDR3: CASSLRYNQPQHF
DNA: TGTGCCAGCAGCTTACGGTACAATCAGCCCCAGCATTTT

D: TRBD2
size: .
J: TRBJ2-7
V: TRBV6-1
CDR3: CASSAGLAGGYEQYF
DNA: TGTGCCAGCAGTGCGGGACTAGCGGGAGGCTACGAGCAGTACTTC

D: .
size: .
J: TRBJ1-3
V: TRBV15
CDR3: CATSVYGISGNTIYF
DNA: TGTGCCACCAGCGTCTATGGGATCTCTGGAAACACCATATATTTT

D: TRBD2
size: .
J: TRBJ2-5
V: TRBV25-1
CDR3: CASSGSGLAVWDQETQYF
DNA: TGTGCCAGCAGTGGATCGGGACTAGCGGTTTGGGACCAAGAGACCCAGTACTTC

D: TRBD2
size: .
J: TRBJ2-5
V: TRBV4-1
CDR3: CASSQELAGWETQYF
DNA: TGCGCCAGCAGCCAAGAGCTAGCGGGTTGGGAGACCCAGTACTTC

D: .
size: .
J: TRBJ1-4
V: TRBV2
CDR3: CASTSRAGNEKLFF
DNA: TGTGCCAGCACGAGCAGGGCCGGTAATGAAAAACTGTTTTTT

D: TRBD2
size: .
J: TRBJ2-3
V: TRBV6-4
CDR3: CASSVSGTSGPDTQYF
DNA: TGTGCCAGCAGTGTATCCGGGACTAGCGGCCCAGATACGCAGTATTTT

D: TRBD1
size: .
J: TRBJ1-4
V: TRBV15
CDR3: CATSRVGSGGGEKLFF
DNA: TGTGCCACCAGCAGAGTTGGATCAGGGGGTGGCGAAAAACTGTTTTTT

D: TRBD2
size: few
J: TRBJ2-7
V: TRBV9
CDR3: CASSRSGKLDEQYF
DNA: TGTGCCAGCAGTCGCAGCGGGAAACTTGACGAGCAGTACTTC